These 13 T cell receptor beta chains originate from one sample sequenced in a study of early stage breast cancer tumors. Clones were read by immunoSEQ multiplex PCR, and TCRdb kept only the in-frame ones, dropping some. The sample contains about 69,000 clones, approximately 80% of which appear only once. The sample comprised blood. The origin of the receptors is a person in their 40s with breast cancer.

The chain uses TRBV7-9 and TRBJ1-2, with no clear D. The CDR3 covers 12 residues. Trimming stripped 5 bases from V and 2 bases from J, with 6 bases between. CDR1 is SEHNR and CDR2 is FQNEAQ in the germline V gene (reference sequence). Here the CDR3 reads CASSAGNYGYTF. The CDR3 region has the DNA TGTGCCAGCAGCGCAGGCAACTATGGCTACACCTTC. The complete variable domain, with remaining parts taken from reference TRBV7-9 and TRBJ1-2, reads DTGVSQNPRHKITKRGQNVTFRCDPISEHNRLYWYRQTLGQGPEFLTYFQNEAQLEKSRLLSDRFSAERPKGSFSTLEIQRTEQGDSAMYLCASSAGNYGYTFGSGTRLTVV.

The rearrangement joins TRBV19 to TRBJ1-5; tentatively, D is TRBD1 (5 bases). CDR3 length: 14 residues. CDR1 is LNHDA, CDR2 SQIVND, per germline (reference sequence). The V and J ends lost 2 bases and 3 bases respectively, with 8 bases between them. CDR3 in amino acids: CASSILQVNQPQHF. The CDR3 nucleotides are TGTGCCAGTAGTATACTACAGGTCAATCAGCCCCAGCATTTT.

The V call is TRBV5-1, the J call TRBJ2-5; D gene unclear. The germline V and J ends were trimmed by 5 bases and 5 bases, with 10 bases remaining between them. CDR1 is SGHRS, CDR2 YFSETQ, per germline. The CDR3 consists of 12 residues. The CDR3 spells CASSEDWETQYF. In DNA form, the CDR3 reads TGCGCCAGCAGTGAGGATTGGGAGACCCAGTACTTC.

This clone was detected only once. This chain uses TRBV9 with TRBJ2-7; D remains ambiguous. Trimming shortened V by 0 bases and J by 2 bases, and 12 bases separated the two germline ends. The germline V gene has CDR1 SGDLS and CDR2 YYNGEE. The CDR3 is 15 residues long. DNA of the CDR3: TGTGCCAGCAGCGTAGGAGGCGACACGGCCTACGAGCAGTACTTC. Residues: CASSVGGDTAYEQYF.

This clone was counted between two and nine times. V usage is TRBV7-2 and J usage is TRBJ1-1; the D is unclear. This CDR3 spans 8 amino acids. CDR1 is SGHTA, CDR2 FQGNSA, per germline. V shed 7 bases and J shed 14 bases, with 8 bases lying between them. The CDR3 loop is CASTLVFF. The CDR3 bases are TGTGCCAGCACCCTTGTCTTCTTT. Full variable domain (remainder filled in from reference TRBV7-2 and TRBJ1-1): GAGVSQSPSNKVTEKGKDVELRCDPISGHTALYWYRQSLGQGLEFLIYFQGNSAPDKSGLPSDRFSAERTGGSVSTLTIQRTQQEDSAVYLCASTLVFFGQGTRLTVV.

This chain connects TRBV15 to TRBJ2-7; 8 bases line up with TRBD2. V dropped 5 bases and J dropped 5; count of bases not matched to a gene: 14. Germline loops: CDR1 LNHNV, CDR2 YYDKDF (reference sequence). The CDR3 is made up of 16 amino acids. The CDR3 sequence is CATSALGLGVRHEQYF. In nucleotides, the CDR3 is TGTGCCACCAGCGCCTTGGGACTAGGAGTGAGACACGAGCAGTACTTC.

This clone turned up a few times. This chain links TRBV7-2 with TRBJ2-7; D not resolved. V was trimmed by 5 bases and J by 3 bases, leaving 8 bases between them. Germline CDR1 is SGHTA and CDR2 is FQGNSA. The length of the CDR3 is 12 residues. Here the CDR3 reads CASSQTNYEQYF. The CDR3 DNA follows: TGTGCCAGCAGCCAAACTAACTACGAGCAGTACTTC.

The CDR3 sequence: CASSASGSTGELFF. The CDR3 region has the DNA TGTGCCAGCAGTGCGAGCGGTAGCACCGGGGAGCTGTTTTTT. The rearrangement joins TRBV6-4 to TRBJ2-2, with D perhaps TRBD2 (5 bases). Germline CDR1 is MRHNA and CDR2 is SNTAGT. Trimming left V 4 bases short and J 4 bases short, with 10 bases between. The CDR3 length is 14 residues.

This sequence joins TRBV4-1 and TRBJ2-7; 8 bases line up with TRBD2. The germline gives CDR1 MGHRA, CDR2 YSYEKL. The junction had 6 bases not matched to a gene; V was cut back by 1 base and J by 4 bases. The CDR3 sequence is 15 residues long. This chain's CDR3 is CASSQGLARTYEQYF. The CDR3 DNA sequence: TGCGCCAGCAGCCAAGGACTAGCGCGAACTTACGAGCAGTACTTC.

This chain joins TRBV7-9 and TRBJ1-4; no firm D call. CDR3 length equals 13 residues. The germline gives CDR1 SEHNR, CDR2 FQNEAQ (reference sequence). Deletions cut 5 bases from V and 5 bases from J, with 9 bases between. CDR3 amino acids: CASSPLGNEKLFF. CDR3 bases: TGTGCCAGCAGCCCACTGGGGAATGAAAAACTGTTTTTT. Together with reference TRBV7-9 and TRBJ1-4, the CDR3 gives the full variable domain: DTGVSQNPRHKITKRGQNVTFRCDPISEHNRLYWYRQTLGQGPEFLTYFQNEAQLEKSRLLSDRFSAERPKGSFSTLEIQRTEQGDSAMYLCASSPLGNEKLFFGSGTQLSVL.

The genes are TRBV2 and TRBJ2-2; 9 positions agree with TRBD1. This CDR3 comprises 15 residues. The ends lost 6 bases at V and 4 bases at J; junction bases unmatched: 6. Germline V gene sequence: CDR1 SNHLY, CDR2 FYNNEI. The CDR3: CASRLRTGVTGELFF. The CDR3 coding sequence is TGTGCCAGCAGGTTAAGGACAGGGGTCACCGGGGAGCTGTTTTTT.

This clone appeared a single time. This chain joins TRBV7-2 and TRBJ2-1, with D possibly matching TRBD2 (6 bases). Germline lookup yields CDR1 SGHTA and CDR2 FQGNSA. The V and J ends lost 3 bases and 8 bases respectively, with 8 bases between them. This CDR3 has 12 residues. DNA for the CDR3: TGTGCCAGCAGCTTGACTAGGGATGAGCAGTTCTTC. Residues: CASSLTRDEQFF.

The J gene is TRBJ1-1, the V gene TRBV2, with no clear D. Trimming left V 5 bases short and J 1 base short, with 2 bases between. Germline CDR1 is SNHLY and CDR2 is FYNNEI. The CDR3 runs to 11 residues. CDR3 protein: CASSRNTEAFF. CDR3 DNA: TGTGCCAGCAGTCGGAACACTGAAGCTTTCTTT.